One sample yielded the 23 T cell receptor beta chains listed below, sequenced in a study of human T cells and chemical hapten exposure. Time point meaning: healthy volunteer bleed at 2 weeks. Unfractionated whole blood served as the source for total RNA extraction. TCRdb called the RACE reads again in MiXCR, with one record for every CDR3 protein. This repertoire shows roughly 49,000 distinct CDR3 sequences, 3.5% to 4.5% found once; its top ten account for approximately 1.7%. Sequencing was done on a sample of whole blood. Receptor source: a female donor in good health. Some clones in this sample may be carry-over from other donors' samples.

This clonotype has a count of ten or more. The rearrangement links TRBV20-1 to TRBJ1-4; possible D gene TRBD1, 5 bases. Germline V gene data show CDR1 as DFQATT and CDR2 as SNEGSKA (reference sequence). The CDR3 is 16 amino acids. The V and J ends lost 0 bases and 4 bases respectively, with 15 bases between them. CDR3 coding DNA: TGCAGTGCTAGAGATAATTCCAGGGCCGTTAATGAAAAACTGTTTTTT. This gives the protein CSARDNSRAVNEKLFF.

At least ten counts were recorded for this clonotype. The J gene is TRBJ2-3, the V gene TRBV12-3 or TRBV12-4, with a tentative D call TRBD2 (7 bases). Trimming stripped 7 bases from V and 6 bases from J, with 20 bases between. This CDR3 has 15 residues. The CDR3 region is CASTRVVGGPDTQYF. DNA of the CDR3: TGTGCCAGCACAAGGGTTGTGGGGGGGCCCGATACGCAGTATTTT.

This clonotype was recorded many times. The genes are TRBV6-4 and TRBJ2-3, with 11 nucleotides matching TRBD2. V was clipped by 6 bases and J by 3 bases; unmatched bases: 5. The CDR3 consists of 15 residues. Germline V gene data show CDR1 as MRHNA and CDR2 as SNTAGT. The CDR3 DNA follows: TGTGCCAGCAGCTTAACTAGCGGGGGAACAGATACGCAGTATTTT. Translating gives CASSLTSGGTDTQYF.

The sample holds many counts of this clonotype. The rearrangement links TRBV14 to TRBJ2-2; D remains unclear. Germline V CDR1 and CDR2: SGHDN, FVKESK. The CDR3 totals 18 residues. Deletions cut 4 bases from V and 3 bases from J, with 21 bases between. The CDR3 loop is CASSPYTRIGPYTGELFF. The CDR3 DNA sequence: TGTGCCAGCAGCCCCTATACGAGGATAGGGCCTTACACCGGGGAGCTGTTTTTT.

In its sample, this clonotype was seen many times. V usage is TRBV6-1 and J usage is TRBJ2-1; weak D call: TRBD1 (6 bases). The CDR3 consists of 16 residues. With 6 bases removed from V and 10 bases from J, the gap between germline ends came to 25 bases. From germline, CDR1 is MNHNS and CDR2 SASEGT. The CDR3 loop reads CASRTTGTLKDREQFF. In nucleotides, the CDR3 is TGTGCCAGCAGAACCACCGGGACCCTCAAAGACAGGGAGCAGTTCTTC.

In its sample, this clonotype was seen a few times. The CDR3 DNA sequence: TGTGCCAGCAGTCTATACGGGGGGCCATCAGATACGCAGTATTTT. It encodes CASSLYGGPSDTQYF. The chain recombines TRBV12-3 or TRBV12-4 with TRBJ2-3; D may be TRBD2 (7 bases). This CDR3 comprises 15 residues. The V and J ends lost 5 bases and 4 bases respectively, with 16 bases between them.

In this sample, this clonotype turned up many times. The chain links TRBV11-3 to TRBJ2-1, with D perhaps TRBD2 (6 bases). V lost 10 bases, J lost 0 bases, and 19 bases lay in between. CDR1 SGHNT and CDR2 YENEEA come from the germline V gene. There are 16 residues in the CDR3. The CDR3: CAITHSRDFSYNEQFF. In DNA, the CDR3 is TGTGCCATCACACACTCCCGGGACTTCTCCTACAATGAGCAGTTCTTC.

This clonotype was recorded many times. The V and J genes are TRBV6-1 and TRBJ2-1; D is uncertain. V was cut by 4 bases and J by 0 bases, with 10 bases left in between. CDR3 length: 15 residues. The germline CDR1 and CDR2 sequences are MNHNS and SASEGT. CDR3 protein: CASSVGGLSYNEQFF. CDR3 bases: TGTGCCAGCAGTGTGGGTGGGCTCTCCTACAATGAGCAGTTCTTC.

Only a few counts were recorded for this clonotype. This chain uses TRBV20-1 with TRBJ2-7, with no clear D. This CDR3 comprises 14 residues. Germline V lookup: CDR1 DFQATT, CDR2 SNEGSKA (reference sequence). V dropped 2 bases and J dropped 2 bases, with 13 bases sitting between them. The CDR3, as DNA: TGCAGTGCTAGATATCTTAAGAGTGCCTACGAGCAGTACTTC. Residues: CSARYLKSAYEQYF.

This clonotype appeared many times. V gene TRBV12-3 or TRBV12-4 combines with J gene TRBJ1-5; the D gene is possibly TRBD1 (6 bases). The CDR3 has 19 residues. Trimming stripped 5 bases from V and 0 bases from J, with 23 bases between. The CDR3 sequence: CASSATIGTLVYSNQPQHF. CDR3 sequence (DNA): TGTGCCAGCAGTGCAACGATCGGGACACTCGTTTATAGCAATCAGCCCCAGCATTTT.

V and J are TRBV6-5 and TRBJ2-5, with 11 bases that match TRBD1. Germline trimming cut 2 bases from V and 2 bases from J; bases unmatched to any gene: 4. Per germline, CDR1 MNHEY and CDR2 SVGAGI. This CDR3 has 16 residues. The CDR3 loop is CASSYLGDRGQETQYF. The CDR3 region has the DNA TGTGCCAGCAGTTACCTCGGGGACAGGGGGCAAGAGACCCAGTACTTC.

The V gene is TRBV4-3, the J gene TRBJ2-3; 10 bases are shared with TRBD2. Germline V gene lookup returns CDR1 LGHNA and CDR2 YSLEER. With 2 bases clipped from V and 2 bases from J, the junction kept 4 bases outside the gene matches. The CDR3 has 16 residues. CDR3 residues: CASSQFSGGLTDTQYF. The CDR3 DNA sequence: TGCGCCAGCAGCCAATTTAGCGGGGGGCTCACAGATACGCAGTATTTT.

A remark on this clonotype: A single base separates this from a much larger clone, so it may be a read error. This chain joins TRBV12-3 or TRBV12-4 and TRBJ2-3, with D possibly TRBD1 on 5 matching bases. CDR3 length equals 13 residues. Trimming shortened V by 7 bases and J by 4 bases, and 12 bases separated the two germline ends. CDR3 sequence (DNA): TGTGCCAGCAATCGAGACAGACCAGATACGCAGTATTTT. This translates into CASNRDRPDTQYF.

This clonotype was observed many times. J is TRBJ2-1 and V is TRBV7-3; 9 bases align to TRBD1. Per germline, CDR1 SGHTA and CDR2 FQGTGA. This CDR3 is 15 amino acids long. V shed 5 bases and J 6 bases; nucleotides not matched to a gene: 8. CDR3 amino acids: CASSRGQGSSNEQFF. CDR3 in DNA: TGTGCCAGCAGCCGGGGACAGGGAAGCAGCAATGAGCAGTTCTTC.

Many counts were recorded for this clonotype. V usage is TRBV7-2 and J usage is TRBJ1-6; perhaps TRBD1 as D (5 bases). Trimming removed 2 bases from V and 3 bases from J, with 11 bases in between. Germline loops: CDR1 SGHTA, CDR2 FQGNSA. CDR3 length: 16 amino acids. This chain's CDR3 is CASSLTGTGYNSPLHF. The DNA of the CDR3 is TGTGCCAGCAGCTTAACCGGGACCGGCTATAATTCACCCCTCCACTTT.

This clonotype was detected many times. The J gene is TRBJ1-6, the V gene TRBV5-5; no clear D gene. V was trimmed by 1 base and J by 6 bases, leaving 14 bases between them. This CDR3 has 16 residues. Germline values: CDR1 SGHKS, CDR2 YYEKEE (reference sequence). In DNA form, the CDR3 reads TGTGCCAGCAGCTTGAAGGGTAAGGGTGGTAATTCACCCCTCCACTTT. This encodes CASSLKGKGGNSPLHF. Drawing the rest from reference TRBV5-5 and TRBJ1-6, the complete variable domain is DAGVTQSPTHLIKTRGQQVTLRCSPISGHKSVSWYQQVLGQGPQFIFQYYEKEERGRGNFPDRFSARQFPNYSSELNVNALLLGDSALYLCASSLKGKGGNSPLHFGNGTRLTVT.

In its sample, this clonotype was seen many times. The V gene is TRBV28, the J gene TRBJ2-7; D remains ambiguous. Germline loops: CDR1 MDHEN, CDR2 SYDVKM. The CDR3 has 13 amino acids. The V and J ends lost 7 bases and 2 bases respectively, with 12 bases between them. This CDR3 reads CASTARPPYEQYF. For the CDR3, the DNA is TGTGCCAGCACCGCCCGGCCCCCCTACGAGCAGTACTTC.

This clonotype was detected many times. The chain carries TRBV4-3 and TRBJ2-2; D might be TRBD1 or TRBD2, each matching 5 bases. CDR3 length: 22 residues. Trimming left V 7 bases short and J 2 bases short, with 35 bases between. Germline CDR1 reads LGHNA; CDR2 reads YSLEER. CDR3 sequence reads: CASNIVKPKRSVKGTNTGELFF. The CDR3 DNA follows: TGCGCCAGCAACATCGTCAAACCCAAGAGGTCCGTAAAAGGGACCAACACCGGGGAGCTGTTTTTT.

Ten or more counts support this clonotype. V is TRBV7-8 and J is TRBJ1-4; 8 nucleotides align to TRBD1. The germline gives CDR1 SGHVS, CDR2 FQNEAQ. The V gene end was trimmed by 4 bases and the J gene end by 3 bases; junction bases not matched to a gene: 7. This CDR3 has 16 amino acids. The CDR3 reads CASSSRRDRPNEKLFF. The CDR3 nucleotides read TGTGCCAGCAGCTCTAGACGGGACAGGCCTAATGAAAAACTGTTTTTT.

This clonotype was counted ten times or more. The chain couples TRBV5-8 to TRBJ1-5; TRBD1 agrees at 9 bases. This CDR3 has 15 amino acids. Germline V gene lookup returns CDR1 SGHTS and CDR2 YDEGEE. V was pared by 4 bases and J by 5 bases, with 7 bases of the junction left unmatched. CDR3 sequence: CASSGGTGRHQPQHF. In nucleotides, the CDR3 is TGTGCCAGCAGCGGAGGGACAGGGAGGCATCAGCCCCAGCATTTT.

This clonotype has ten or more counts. The CDR3 DNA reads as TGTGCCAGCAGGGAGGGGACAGGGGAATTCGAAGCTTTCTTT. Amino acids: CASREGTGEFEAFF. The chain joins TRBV2 to TRBJ1-1, with 10 bases that match TRBD1. J was trimmed by 8 bases and V by 6 bases; bases with no gene match: 9. This CDR3 has 14 residues. Germline assignment: CDR1 SNHLY and CDR2 FYNNEI. Full variable domain (outside the CDR3, taken from reference TRBV2 and TRBJ1-1): EPEVTQTPSHQVTQMGQEVILRCVPISNHLYFYWYRQILGQKVEFLVSFYNNEISEKSEIFDDQFSVERPDGSNFTLKIRSTKLEDSAMYFCASREGTGEFEAFFGQGTRLTVV.

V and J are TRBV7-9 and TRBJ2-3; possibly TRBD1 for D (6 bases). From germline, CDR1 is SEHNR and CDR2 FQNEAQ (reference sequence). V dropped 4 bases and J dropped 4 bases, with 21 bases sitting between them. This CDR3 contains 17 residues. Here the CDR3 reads CASSCEQGPSVADTQYF. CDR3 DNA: TGTGCCAGCAGCTGCGAACAGGGCCCTTCAGTAGCAGATACGCAGTATTTT.

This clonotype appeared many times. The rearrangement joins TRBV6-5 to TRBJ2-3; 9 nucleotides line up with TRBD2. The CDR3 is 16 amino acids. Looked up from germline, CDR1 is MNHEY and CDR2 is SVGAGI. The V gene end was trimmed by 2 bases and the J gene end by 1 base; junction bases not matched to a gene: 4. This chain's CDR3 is CASSYGAGGGTDTQYF. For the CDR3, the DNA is TGTGCCAGCAGTTACGGAGCGGGGGGAGGCACAGATACGCAGTATTTT.